These T cell receptor beta chains were read from a single sample in a study of blood T cells in healthy people across ages. MiXCR, applied by TCRdb to the 5' RACE reads, yields one record per CDR3 protein. This table has approximately 290,000 distinct CDR3 sequences, roughly 26% appearing once. The sequenced sample was blood. The receptors stem from a woman between 65 and 79 years old in good health. The conserved cysteine and the conserved F or W are not part of the CDR3 here.

>TRBV28
ASGTRNSGANVLT
>TRBV18
ASSPQSEGNEQF
>TRBV20-1
SARSGTEAF
>TRBV5-1
ASSFSPTGGGSYEQY
>TRBV7-2
ASSHGQGAYTQY
>TRBV7-8
ASSSGAGLASNEQF
>TRBV9
ASSDSLAGGLH
>TRBV20-1
SAIRGDNEKLF
>TRBV5-1
AGGLRTGGNTEAF
>TRBV6-1
ASGQGKMYEQY
>TRBV5-1
ASSLAVGNYEQY
>TRBV7-8
ASSSRGEGGMMKLF
>TRBV4-1
ASSQDVGVGETQY
>TRBV5-1
ASSLLSEGGTEAF
>TRBV27
ASPGQQY
>TRBV12-3/TRBV12-4
ASSLVAGGSNEQF
>TRBV6-2/TRBV6-3
ASRRSLAGAGEQY
>TRBV20-1
SAGQGSYGYT
>TRBV12-3/TRBV12-4
ASIASGQKGEGTEAF
>TRBV28
ASRRSSYEQY
>TRBV7-2
ASSFDRGLSYEQY
>TRBV2
ASSVKTSGYNEQF
>TRBV7-2
ASSSMTVLDTQY
>TRBV28
ASSFRGNSNEQY
>TRBV9
ASSVNPGSGYT